These 24 T cell receptor beta chains share one sample of origin, sequenced in a study of blood T cell repertoires in COVID-19. This table comes from immunoSEQ multiplex PCR, and its TCRdb copy is limited to in-frame clones, with some not included. The sample yields approximately 360,000 clones, roughly 86% seen once. Material: PBMCs or T cells enriched from blood (not recorded which). These TCRs come from a man in his forties or fifties in a cohort exposed to, infected with or recovered from COVID-19 (not recorded which).

This clone was counted a single time. The DNA for the CDR3 is TGTGCCAGCAGCCAAGAGTCGACTAGCGGGAGGGGAGCAGATACGCAGTATTTT. Translating gives CASSQESTSGRGADTQYF. V and J are TRBV14 and TRBJ2-3; 14 nucleotides line up with TRBD2. V was clipped by 0 bases and J by 4 bases; unmatched bases: 6. The germline CDR1 and CDR2 sequences are SGHDN and FVKESK. The CDR3 sequence is 18 residues long.

About this clone itself: One end of the junction does not line up with germline, which may come from a read error. The chain recombines TRBV30 with TRBJ2-4; D may be TRBD2 (6 bases). The germline gives CDR1 GTSNPN, CDR2 SVGIG (reference sequence). This CDR3 has 13 residues. The CDR3 here is CAWSVLAENIQYF. The CDR3, as DNA: TGTGCCTGGAGTGTACTAGCCGAAAACATTCAGTACTTC.

The chain has TRBV28 and TRBJ1-2, with 7 positions matching TRBD1. The V segment lost 6 bases and the J segment 1 base; nucleotides outside the gene matches: 5. Germline CDR1 and CDR2: MDHEN and SYDVKM. The length of the CDR3 is 14 residues. The CDR3 region has the DNA TGTGCCAGCAGCTCGGGACAGAATAACTATGGCTACACCTTC. Protein sequence: CASSSGQNNYGYTF.

In this sample, this clone turned up once. The gene calls are TRBV30 and TRBJ1-2; TRBD1 agrees at 10 bases. J gave up 4 bases and V 0 bases, and 5 bases lay outside the gene matches. The germline V gene has CDR1 GTSNPN and CDR2 SVGIG (reference sequence). The CDR3 has 15 residues. As DNA, the CDR3 is TGTGCCTGGAGTGTACCGGGACAGGGGACCTATGGCTACACCTTC. It is translated as CAWSVPGQGTYGYTF.

V gene TRBV25-1 combines with J gene TRBJ1-5; D is perhaps TRBD1 (6 bases). V shed 3 bases and J shed 11 bases, with 17 bases lying between them. Germline lookup yields CDR1 MGHDK and CDR2 SYGVNS. CDR3 length equals 14 residues. The CDR3 DNA is TGTGCCAGCAGTGATGGGGGGGCGGGGACGGCCCAGCATTTT. It encodes CASSDGGAGTAQHF.

This clone was seen only once. The V gene is TRBV15, the J gene TRBJ2-7; the match to TRBD1 covers 7 bases. The germline gives CDR1 LNHNV, CDR2 YYDKDF (reference sequence). Trimming removed 5 bases from V and 2 bases from J; junction bases left unmatched: 6. This CDR3 has 14 amino acids. DNA for the CDR3: TGTGCCACCAGCCTTAAAACAGGGGCCTACGAGCAGTACTTC. Protein: CATSLKTGAYEQYF.

The rearrangement links TRBV9 to TRBJ2-1, with 8 bases matching TRBD2. V gave up 0 bases and J gave up 9 bases; unmatched junction bases: 2. CDR1 and CDR2 (germline): SGDLS, YYNGEE. This CDR3 is 13 amino acids long. The CDR3 sequence is CASSVGSGSEQFF. CDR3 DNA sequence: TGTGCCAGCAGCGTAGGGAGCGGGAGTGAGCAGTTCTTC.

The chain links TRBV27 to TRBJ2-3; no firm D call. Looked up from germline, CDR1 is MNHEY and CDR2 is SMNVEV (reference sequence). The CDR3 covers 12 residues. Trimming shortened V by 4 bases and J by 2 bases, and 4 bases separated the two germline ends. CDR3: CASSSYTDTQYF. In nucleotides, the CDR3 is TGTGCCAGCAGTTCCTACACAGATACGCAGTATTTT.

The chain is built from TRBV11-2 and TRBJ1-5, with D maybe TRBD1 (5 bases). Trimming took off 0 bases at V and 6 bases at J, with 12 bases between the two ends. The CDR3 is 15 amino acids. Germline V gene data show CDR1 as SGHAT and CDR2 as FQNNGV. CDR3 nucleotide sequence: TGTGCCAGCAGCTTAGAATCGGGGGGGAGTCAGCCCCAGCATTTT. Translated, it gives CASSLESGGSQPQHF.

This clone came up once. V usage is TRBV6-5 and J usage is TRBJ1-2; 8 bases match TRBD1. The CDR3 runs to 16 residues. The V gene end was trimmed by 2 bases and the J gene end by 5 bases; junction bases not matched to a gene: 10. Germline lookup yields CDR1 MNHEY and CDR2 SVGAGI. CDR3 sequence: CASSYTTGGRRYGYTF. The CDR3 DNA is TGTGCCAGCAGTTACACCACAGGGGGTAGAAGGTATGGCTACACCTTC.

This chain joins TRBV15 and TRBJ1-2, with D tentatively TRBD1 (6 bases). Germline CDR1 reads LNHNV; CDR2 reads YYDKDF (reference sequence). The V end was cut by 1 base, the J end by 7 bases, with 19 bases between. The CDR3 has 16 residues. This CDR3 reads CATSRGTDGLASGYTF. The DNA of the CDR3 is TGTGCCACCAGCAGAGGGACAGACGGATTAGCGAGTGGCTACACCTTC.

This clone has just one count. This sequence joins TRBV7-3 and TRBJ2-1, with D unresolved. The germline V gene encodes CDR1 SGHTA and CDR2 FQGTGA. The CDR3 contains 13 residues. Trimming pared 4 bases from V and 6 bases from J, leaving 10 bases between. In nucleotides, the CDR3 is TGTGCCAGCAGCTCCCGGGTCTCCAATGAGCAGTTCTTC. Translating gives CASSSRVSNEQFF.

The chain joins TRBV5-3 to TRBJ1-5, with 7 bases matching TRBD1. TRBV5-3 is designated an ORF whose function remains uncertain. The CDR3 covers 15 residues. V shed 0 bases, J shed 3 bases, and the junction held 3 bases outside the gene matches. The CDR3 DNA follows: TGTGCCAGAAGCTTGGTAGGGGGCTACAATCAGCCCCAGCATTTT. Protein: CARSLVGGYNQPQHF.

This rearrangement joins TRBV25-1 to TRBJ1-1, with TRBD1 identical over 11 bases. V lost 8 bases to trimming and J lost 12 bases; unmatched junction nucleotides: 8. Germline V gives CDR1 MGHDK, CDR2 SYGVNS. The CDR3 totals 12 residues. Here the CDR3 reads CASSGQGAETFF. The DNA for the CDR3 is TGTGCCAGCTCCGGACAGGGGGCGGAAACTTTCTTT.

V and J are TRBV7-9 and TRBJ2-1; 8 nucleotides match TRBD1. Trimming took 1 base from V and 7 from J; bases not matched to a gene: 6. The CDR3 is made up of 15 amino acids. Germline assignment: CDR1 SEHNR and CDR2 FQNEAQ (reference sequence). The CDR3 reads CASSLGRGRVNEQFF. In nucleotides, the CDR3 is TGTGCCAGCAGCTTAGGCAGGGGGCGCGTTAATGAGCAGTTCTTC.

The count of this clone is one. The V call is TRBV20-1, the J call TRBJ2-7, with a weak D call TRBD2 (6 bases). CDR1 is DFQATT, CDR2 SNEGSKA, per germline (reference sequence). The length of the CDR3 is 11 residues. With 6 bases removed from V and 7 bases from J, the gap between germline ends came to 13 bases. The DNA for the CDR3 is TGCAGTGCCGTCCTAGCGCTAGAGCAGTACTTC. This gives the protein CSAVLALEQYF.

The chain couples TRBV7-3 to TRBJ2-1; 14 nucleotides match TRBD2. Trimming removed 2 bases from V and 10 bases from J; junction bases left unmatched: 7. There are 16 residues in the CDR3. Germline CDR1 SGHTA, CDR2 FQGTGA. The CDR3 sequence is CASSLGGLAGVGEQFF. As DNA, the CDR3 is TGTGCCAGCAGCTTAGGGGGACTAGCGGGAGTAGGCGAGCAGTTCTTC.

V gene TRBV6-2 or TRBV6-3 combines with J gene TRBJ2-3, with a weak D call TRBD2 (6 bases). The CDR3 totals 17 residues. The V end was cut by 4 bases, the J end by 0 bases, with 17 bases between. CDR1 and CDR2 (germline): MNHEY, SVGEGT. CDR3 nucleotides: TGTGCCAGCAGTTCCCTCGGGGGAGCGGAGAGCACAGATACGCAGTATTTT. It encodes CASSSLGGAESTDTQYF.

The rearrangement links TRBV9 to TRBJ1-4, with D maybe TRBD1 (5 bases). This CDR3 is 13 amino acids long. The V gene's germline CDR1 is SGDLS and CDR2 YYNGEE. V was pared by 4 bases and J by 8 bases, with 12 bases between. The CDR3 loop is CASSTRVLEKLFF. The CDR3 bases are TGTGCCAGCAGCACCAGGGTCCTCGAAAAACTGTTTTTT.

The V and J genes are TRBV20-1 and TRBJ2-1; tentatively, D is TRBD1 (6 bases). Germline V gene data show CDR1 as DFQATT and CDR2 as SNEGSKA (reference sequence). V was pared by 3 bases and J by 6 bases, with 18 bases between. The CDR3 has 15 residues. This CDR3 reads CSASGGQGYGNEQFF. CDR3 nucleotide sequence: TGCAGTGCTAGTGGGGGCCAGGGGTATGGCAATGAGCAGTTCTTC.

This clone has just one count. The sample carries other DNA sequences with the same CDR3. V is TRBV7-9 and J is TRBJ1-1, with D perhaps TRBD1 (6 bases). V was clipped by 0 bases and J by 5 bases, with 10 bases between them. The CDR3 is 14 residues long. Germline V CDR1 and CDR2: SEHNR, FQNEAQ (reference sequence). CDR3 nucleotides: TGTGCCAGCAGCTTAGCGGGGCAGGGGACTGAAGCTTTCTTT. Its translation: CASSLAGQGTEAFF.

The chain couples TRBV28 to TRBJ2-1; tentatively, D is TRBD2 (6 bases). Trimming stripped 4 bases from V and 9 bases from J, with 22 bases between. CDR1 and CDR2 from the germline V gene are MDHEN and SYDVKM. The CDR3 has 16 amino acids. CDR3 protein: CASSSLGGTTRGEQFF. The CDR3 region has the DNA TGTGCCAGCAGTTCCCTCGGGGGTACCACGAGGGGTGAGCAGTTCTTC.

The J gene is TRBJ1-1, the V gene TRBV11-3; D not resolved. In germline, CDR1 is SGHNT, CDR2 YENEEA. CDR3 length: 13 residues. V lost 5 bases, J lost 3 bases, and 10 bases lay in between. CDR3 nucleotide sequence: TGTGCCAGCAGCCGCGGGGAGGACACTGAAGCTTTCTTT. Protein sequence: CASSRGEDTEAFF. Variable domain in full (rest from reference TRBV11-3 and TRBJ1-1): EAGVVQSPRYKIIEKKQPVAFWCNPISGHNTLYWYLQNLGQGPELLIRYENEEAVDDSQLPKDRFSAERLKGVDSTLKIQPAELGDSAVYLCASSRGEDTEAFFGQGTRLTVV.

The V call is TRBV7-2, the J call TRBJ1-3, with D possibly matching TRBD1 (5 bases). The CDR3 has 16 residues. V lost 4 bases and J 0 bases, leaving 13 bases between the germline ends. CDR1 and CDR2 from the germline V gene are SGHTA and FQGNSA. This chain's CDR3 is CASSYATDSSGNTIYF. CDR3 bases: TGTGCCAGCAGCTACGCGACAGATAGCTCTGGAAACACCATATATTTT.